One sample yielded the 18 T cell receptor beta chains listed below, sequenced in a study of blood T cell repertoires in COVID-19. This table comes from immunoSEQ multiplex PCR, and its TCRdb copy is limited to in-frame clones, with some not included. The profile shows about 480,000 clones, 87% of them singletons. Sequencing input: PBMCs or T cells enriched from blood (not recorded which). The receptor set was obtained from a woman aged 18-29 years with acute COVID-19.

This sequence joins TRBV19 and TRBJ2-1; 10 bases are a match to TRBD1. In germline, CDR1 is LNHDA, CDR2 SQIVND (reference sequence). The CDR3 has 14 residues. Trimming removed 5 bases from V and 6 bases from J; junction bases left unmatched: 4. The CDR3 coding sequence is TGTGCCAGTAGTGGACAGGGGGACGGCAATGAGCAGTTCTTC. Amino acids: CASSGQGDGNEQFF.

The CDR3 is CASSLPGDNEQFF. The CDR3 DNA is TGCGCCAGCAGCTTGCCAGGGGACAATGAGCAGTTCTTC. The chain combines TRBV5-1 with TRBJ2-1, with D possibly matching TRBD1 (6 bases). Trimming removed 1 base from V and 5 bases from J, with 7 bases in between. Germline V gives CDR1 SGHRS, CDR2 YFSETQ. The CDR3 is 13 amino acids.

The rearrangement uses TRBV19 and TRBJ1-5; 7 bases line up with TRBD1. Looked up from germline, CDR1 is LNHDA and CDR2 is SQIVND (reference sequence). This CDR3 spans 16 amino acids. With 6 bases clipped from V and 6 bases from J, the junction kept 14 bases outside the gene matches. CDR3 bases: TGTGCCAGTAGCGGGGGAACAGGGGCTCGGGGTCAGCCCCAGCATTTT. It is translated as CASSGGTGARGQPQHF.

V is TRBV28 and J is TRBJ2-7; 11 bases are a match to TRBD2. The CDR3 loop spans 14 amino acids. Germline loops: CDR1 MDHEN, CDR2 SYDVKM. Trimming at V came to 3 bases and at J to 3 bases, leaving 1 base not matched to a gene. For the CDR3, the DNA is TGTGCCAGCAGTTTGGGACTAGCGGACTACGAGCAGTACTTC. Its translation is CASSLGLADYEQYF.

This clone was counted a few times. V is TRBV4-1 and J is TRBJ2-7; TRBD1 might be the D (5 bases). The CDR3 consists of 15 residues. V lost 3 bases to trimming and J lost 0 bases, with 12 bases between them. Germline V gene data show CDR1 as MGHRA and CDR2 as YSYEKL. The CDR3 bases are TGCGCCAGCAGCCAGTCGGTAGGGGCCTCCTACGAGCAGTACTTC. Amino acid sequence: CASSQSVGASYEQYF.

This rearrangement joins TRBV5-6 to TRBJ2-5, with a tentative D call TRBD2 (6 bases). The CDR3 is 14 residues long. Germline V CDR1 and CDR2: SGHDT, YYEEEE. V dropped 6 bases and J dropped 1 base, with 13 bases sitting between them. This chain's CDR3 is CASKPGGLQETQYF. In DNA, the CDR3 is TGTGCCAGCAAACCCGGGGGTCTCCAAGAGACCCAGTACTTC. Combining the CDR3 with reference TRBV5-6 and TRBJ2-5 gives the whole variable domain DAGVTQSPTHLIKTRGQQVTLRCSPKSGHDTVSWYQQALGQGPQFIFQYYEEEERQRGNFPDRFSGHQFPNYSSELNVNALLLGDSALYLCASKPGGLQETQYFGPGTRLLVL.

V and J are TRBV27 and TRBJ1-3; the D is unclear. Trimming pared 4 bases from V and 7 bases from J, leaving 11 bases between. Germline V gives CDR1 MNHEY, CDR2 SMNVEV (reference sequence). The CDR3 runs to 13 residues. The DNA of the CDR3 is TGTGCCAGCAGTTCCTCAGTCGGGAACACCATATATTTT. It yields the protein CASSSSVGNTIYF.

J is TRBJ2-1 and V is TRBV10-1; no firm D call. The CDR3 is 8 amino acids. V dropped 3 bases and J dropped 15 bases, with 3 bases sitting between them. The germline CDR1 and CDR2 sequences are WNHNN and SYGVQD (reference sequence). In nucleotides, the CDR3 is TGCGCCAGCAGTGATCTGTTCTTC. This translates into CASSDLFF.

The J gene is TRBJ1-2, the V gene TRBV27; no clear D. The CDR3 has 14 amino acids. Germline CDR1 and CDR2: MNHEY and SMNVEV (reference sequence). With 5 bases removed from V and 4 bases from J, the gap between germline ends came to 14 bases. In nucleotides, the CDR3 is TGTGCCAGCAGTCACGACCGGGGATCCTATGGCTACACCTTC. This encodes CASSHDRGSYGYTF.

The rearrangement joins TRBV7-3 to TRBJ2-7, with TRBD1 identical over 7 bases. With 5 bases clipped from V and 6 bases from J, the junction kept 4 bases outside the gene matches. The CDR3 sequence is 12 residues long. Looked up from germline, CDR1 is SGHTA and CDR2 is FQGTGA. CDR3 DNA: TGTGCCAGCAGCCGACAGGGTAGCGAGCAGTACTTC. Protein sequence: CASSRQGSEQYF. Based on the CDR3 plus reference TRBV7-3 and TRBJ2-7, the full variable domain is GAGVSQTPSNKVTEKGKYVELRCDPISGHTALYWYRQSLGQGPEFLIYFQGTGAADDSGLPNDRFFAVRPEGSVSTLKIQRTERGDSAVYLCASSRQGSEQYFGPGTRLTVT.

The CDR3 region has the DNA TGTGCCAGTAGTATGGATCTGGGGCTGATCTATGGCTACACCTTC. It encodes CASSMDLGLIYGYTF. This sequence joins TRBV19 and TRBJ1-2, with D perhaps TRBD1 (5 bases). V was pared by 3 bases and J by 4 bases, with 15 bases between. The germline gives CDR1 LNHDA, CDR2 SQIVND (reference sequence). The CDR3 length is 15 residues.

This chain joins TRBV16 and TRBJ2-7; perhaps TRBD2 as D (5 bases). This CDR3 has 15 amino acids. Trimming took off 4 bases at V and 0 bases at J, with 13 bases between the two ends. CDR1 and CDR2 from the germline V gene are KGHSY and FQNENV. The DNA for the CDR3 is TGTGCCAGCAGCCCAGGACTCTTAAGCTCCTACGAGCAGTACTTC. This codes for CASSPGLLSSYEQYF.

V and J are TRBV10-1 and TRBJ2-7, with 11 positions matching TRBD1. The CDR3 is made up of 14 amino acids. Trimming took 3 bases from V and 5 from J; bases not matched to a gene: 3. The germline gives CDR1 WNHNN, CDR2 SYGVQD (reference sequence). CDR3 protein: CASSDRTGGDEQYF. As DNA, the CDR3 is TGCGCCAGCAGTGACCGGACAGGGGGCGACGAGCAGTACTTC.

This clone was counted only a few times. J is TRBJ1-1 and V is TRBV7-9, with D uncertain. V lost 2 bases to trimming and J lost 0 bases, with 13 bases between them. There are 16 residues in the CDR3. Germline CDR1 is SEHNR and CDR2 is FQNEAQ (reference sequence). CDR3 loop: CASSLSGGRVNTEAFF. The CDR3 DNA sequence: TGTGCCAGCAGCTTAAGCGGAGGGAGGGTGAACACTGAAGCTTTCTTT.

The chain has TRBV9 and TRBJ2-1, with 9 bases matching TRBD1. V dropped 4 bases and J dropped 1; count of bases not matched to a gene: 3. The CDR3 covers 15 residues. The germline V gene encodes CDR1 SGDLS and CDR2 YYNGEE. For the CDR3, the DNA is TGTGCCAGCAGCCTCGACAGGGGGTCCTACAATGAGCAGTTCTTC. The encoded protein is CASSLDRGSYNEQFF.

V gene TRBV30 combines with J gene TRBJ2-3; 8 nucleotides match TRBD2. The CDR3 length is 14 residues. V shed 2 bases, J shed 0 bases, and the junction held 1 base outside the gene matches. Germline V gene data show CDR1 as GTSNPN and CDR2 as SVGIG (reference sequence). The chain's CDR3 is CAWSPGGSTDTQYF. The DNA for the CDR3 is TGTGCCTGGAGTCCGGGAGGGAGCACAGATACGCAGTATTTT.

The V gene is TRBV28, the J gene TRBJ1-1, with a tentative D call TRBD1 (6 bases). The CDR3 spans 14 residues. The V and J ends lost 2 bases and 6 bases respectively, with 13 bases between them. Per the germline V gene, CDR1 is MDHEN and CDR2 is SYDVKM. In DNA, the CDR3 is TGTGCCAGCAGTTTAGGGGGCGGATTGCCTGAAGCTTTCTTT. This encodes CASSLGGGLPEAFF. Together with reference TRBV28 and TRBJ1-1, the CDR3 gives the full variable domain: DVKVTQSSRYLVKRTGEKVFLECVQDMDHENMFWYRQDPGLGLRLIYFSYDVKMKEKGDIPEGYSVSREKKERFSLILESASTNQTSMYLCASSLGGGLPEAFFGQGTRLTVV.

V and J are TRBV6-1 and TRBJ2-7, with D uncertain. V shed 4 bases and J shed 2 bases, with 18 bases lying between them. This CDR3 is 16 amino acids long. CDR1 and CDR2 (germline): MNHNS, SASEGT. CDR3 sequence (DNA): TGTGCCAGCAGTGCCAACAGATTCCTCCGTACCTACGAGCAGTACTTC. Its translation is CASSANRFLRTYEQYF.